The clone carrying this T cell receptor beta chain was counted a few times. Its antigen remains unknown. Reverse transcription of all isolated RNA meant that expressed TCRB transcripts were sequenced. The data were produced by immunoSEQ multiplex PCR, yet TCRdb's version contains in-frame clones alone and is incomplete. The sample includes hundreds of thousands of clones, 11% to 15% seen only once; the top ten take 0.03% to 0.045%. This specimen comes from a study of beta chain features in type 1 diabetes. One heparinised draw of blood, averaging about 110 mL, came from each donor. CD4+ naive, central memory, regulatory and stem cell-like memory subsets were isolated by sorting on CD45RO/CCR7/CD25/CD127/CD95/CD27. General observations from the study: Moderate but significant shortening of TCRB CDR3s was recorded in all four CD4+ subsets from Type 1 diabetes patients. Within patients, naive, central memory and Treg TCRB repertoires seemed more similar than within healthy donors.

Sequencing input: naive CD4+ T cells from blood. The TCR originated in a man aged 18 to 29 with type 1 diabetes.

CDR3 loop: CASTSTGAGTEAFF. In DNA, the CDR3 is TGTGCCTCCACATCTACAGGGGCTGGAACTGAAGCTTTCTTT. V and J are TRBV30 and TRBJ1-1; 7 positions match TRBD1. J was trimmed by 5 bases and V by 7 bases; bases with no gene match: 13. The germline CDR1 and CDR2 sequences are GTSNPN and SVGIG (reference sequence). This CDR3 contains 14 residues.